Listed here are 25 T cell receptor beta chains from one sample, sequenced in a study of metastatic and nonmetastatic thyroid tumors. TCRdb re-clonotyped the PCR reads through MiXCR. Of more than 20,000 clones listed, roughly 22% are singletons. Until they underwent thyroid surgery, no patient had received any treatment. Sequences were obtained from blood. These receptors were taken from a female donor with papillary thyroid cancer or a benign thyroid nodule (not recorded which). Some clones in this sample may be carry-over from other donors' samples.

By share, this clone counts as medium-sized. The chain is built from TRBV12-3 or TRBV12-4 and TRBJ1-2; TRBD1 matches 8 bases. V shed 5 bases and J 5 bases; nucleotides not matched to a gene: 7. The CDR3 totals 14 residues. CDR3 residues: CASSPGQGWYGYTF. DNA for the CDR3: TGTGCCAGCAGTCCTGGACAGGGATGGTATGGCTACACCTTC.

This clone was seen ten or more times. This sequence joins TRBV20-1 and TRBJ2-1; D is unclear. This CDR3 region has 11 residues. Trimming stripped 5 bases from V and 3 bases from J, with 5 bases between. The germline V gene encodes CDR1 DFQATT and CDR2 SNEGSKA (reference sequence). In DNA form, the CDR3 reads TGCAGTGCTCTGATCTACAATGAGCAGTTCTTC. Amino acids: CSALIYNEQFF.

This clone was seen repeatedly, ten times or more. The chain has TRBV28 and TRBJ1-1, with a tentative D call TRBD1 (6 bases). CDR1 MDHEN and CDR2 SYDVKM come from the germline V gene. The CDR3 extends over 14 amino acids. Trimming left V 8 bases short and J 1 base short, with 14 bases between. The CDR3 coding sequence is TGTGCCAGCGGGGGCTATGGCAGGAACACTGAAGCTTTCTTT. Its protein product is CASGGYGRNTEAFF.

This clone was detected once. In the same sample, other DNA sequences code for this CDR3. The rearrangement joins TRBV4-3 to TRBJ2-5; 9 bases agree with TRBD2. Germline CDR1 LGHNA, CDR2 YSLEER. The CDR3 spans 16 residues. The V and J ends lost 1 base and 5 bases, in that order; junction bases with no gene match: 8. CDR3 sequence reads: CASSQGATSGQETQYF. The CDR3 DNA reads TGCGCCAGCAGCCAAGGTGCGACTAGCGGCCAGGAGACCCAGTACTTC.

This clone was observed at least ten times. The chain is built from TRBV12-3 or TRBV12-4 and TRBJ1-5; a weak D match, TRBD1 (6 bases). The CDR3 consists of 14 residues. Trimming left V 5 bases short and J 9 bases short, with 17 bases between. DNA for the CDR3: TGTGCCAGCAGTCTAACAGGGCCCCGGAGGCCCCAGCATTTT. This gives the protein CASSLTGPRRPQHF.

This clone was found many times. The V gene is TRBV6-4, the J gene TRBJ1-1; 9 bases are shared with TRBD1. CDR3 length: 14 residues. V lost 5 bases and J lost 1; bases outside the gene matches: 2. Germline V gives CDR1 MRHNA, CDR2 SNTAGT. The CDR3 bases are TGTGCCAGCAGTCCGGGACAGGGGAACACTGAAGCTTTCTTT. Protein sequence: CASSPGQGNTEAFF.

The rearrangement joins TRBV7-9 to TRBJ2-7; tentatively, D is TRBD1 (6 bases). Trimming removed 2 bases from V and 4 bases from J, with 12 bases in between. This CDR3 has 14 amino acids. The V gene's germline CDR1 is SEHNR and CDR2 FQNEAQ (reference sequence). CDR3 sequence: CASSLSNRVYEQYF. Written as DNA, the CDR3 is TGTGCCAGCAGCTTATCTAACAGGGTTTACGAGCAGTACTTC.

The chain employs TRBV11-1 and TRBJ2-7, with 13 bases lining up with TRBD2. Germline V lookup: CDR1 SGHAT, CDR2 FQDESV (reference sequence). V shed 4 bases, J shed 0 bases, and the junction held 3 bases outside the gene matches. The CDR3 is 16 residues long. CDR3 residues: CASSSRTSGGSYEQYF. CDR3 DNA sequence: TGTGCCAGCAGCTCACGGACTAGCGGGGGCTCCTACGAGCAGTACTTC. Variable domain in full (rest from reference TRBV11-1 and TRBJ2-7): EAEVAQSPRYKITEKSQAVAFWCDPISGHATLYWYRQILGQGPELLVQFQDESVVDDSQLPKDRFSAERLKGVDSTLKIQPAELGDSAMYLCASSSRTSGGSYEQYFGPGTRLTVT.

CDR3 residues: CASSPRLRGLLISGANVLTF. The DNA of the CDR3 is TGTGCCAGCAGTCCCCGACTGCGTGGGTTGCTTATCTCTGGGGCCAACGTCCTGACTTTC. This chain joins TRBV6-2 or TRBV6-3 and TRBJ2-6; D gene unclear. V lost 5 bases, J lost 0 bases, and 23 bases lay in between. Per the germline V gene, CDR1 is MNHEY and CDR2 is SVGEGT. CDR3 length: 20 residues.

Ten or more counts support this clone. The chain recombines TRBV20-1 with TRBJ1-4; 10 bases are shared with TRBD1. Looked up from germline, CDR1 is DFQATT and CDR2 is SNEGSKA (reference sequence). Trimming cost V 5 bases and J 6 bases; bases outside gene matches: 6. The CDR3 is 14 amino acids. The CDR3 reads CSARPGQGYEKLFF. CDR3 sequence (DNA): TGCAGTGCTCGGCCGGGACAGGGGTATGAAAAACTGTTTTTT.

This clone was recorded many times. The chain carries TRBV19 and TRBJ2-2, with 10 bases matching TRBD2. V shed 8 bases, J shed 1 base, and the junction held 1 base outside the gene matches. Germline assignment: CDR1 LNHDA and CDR2 SQIVND (reference sequence). This CDR3 is built from 14 residues. CDR3 sequence reads: CASLAGGNTGELFF. The DNA of the CDR3 is TGTGCCAGTTTAGCGGGAGGGAACACCGGGGAGCTGTTTTTT.

The V gene is TRBV9, the J gene TRBJ2-1; TRBD2 matches at 9 bases. This CDR3 is 18 amino acids long. V gave up 0 bases and J gave up 7 bases; unmatched junction bases: 14. Looked up from germline, CDR1 is SGDLS and CDR2 is YYNGEE. CDR3 sequence: CASSVDLEVAGDQNEQFF. For the CDR3, the DNA is TGTGCCAGCAGCGTAGACCTAGAGGTAGCGGGAGATCAAAATGAGCAGTTCTTC.

This chain uses TRBV6-1 with TRBJ2-1; 7 bases line up with TRBD2. Germline assignment: CDR1 MNHNS and CDR2 SASEGT. This CDR3 is built from 15 residues. V was pared by 3 bases and J by 9 bases, with 11 bases of the junction left unmatched. Written as DNA, the CDR3 is TGTGCCAGCAGTGAGTGGGGAGACGGGGGGACTGAGCAGTTCTTC. Encoded protein: CASSEWGDGGTEQFF.

This clone was counted at least ten times. The chain uses TRBV12-3 or TRBV12-4 and TRBJ2-5; D not resolved. The CDR3 covers 12 residues. V was clipped by 2 bases and J by 5 bases, with 6 bases between them. DNA of the CDR3: TGTGCCAGCAGTTTACGGCGCGAGACCCAGTACTTC. It translates to CASSLRRETQYF.

This clone came up a few times. At one end the junction does not follow the germline gene, possibly because of a read error. This sequence joins TRBV28 and TRBJ1-1; TRBD1 is a possible D gene (5 bases). Per the germline V gene, CDR1 is MDHEN and CDR2 is SYDVKM. This CDR3 has 13 residues. The CDR3 loop is CAGSPWGNPWNFF. The CDR3 DNA reads TGTGCCGGCAGTCCTTGGGGGAACCCCTGGAATTTCTTT.

This clone ranks as medium-sized. J is TRBJ2-7 and V is TRBV2; 9 positions agree with TRBD1. This CDR3 is built from 12 residues. Germline V gene sequence: CDR1 SNHLY, CDR2 FYNNEI. V lost 6 bases, J lost 3 bases, and 0 bases stayed unmatched. The CDR3 nucleotides read TGTGCCAGCAGGGGACAGGGCTACGAGCAGTACTTC. Residues: CASRGQGYEQYF.

By sample share, this clone is medium-sized. The chain joins TRBV20-1 to TRBJ1-6; 9 bases match TRBD1. CDR1 DFQATT and CDR2 SNEGSKA come from the germline V gene (reference sequence). J gave up 3 bases and V 6 bases, and 9 bases lay outside the gene matches. The CDR3 consists of 16 residues. The CDR3 DNA sequence: TGCAGTGCAGACGGGACGACAGGGGGCTATAATTCACCCCTCCACTTT. The encoded protein is CSADGTTGGYNSPLHF.

Worth noting for this clone: Just one base apart from a much larger clone, this may be a read error. The gene calls are TRBV3-1 and TRBJ2-5, with 9 bases that match TRBD1. The CDR3 sequence is 14 residues long. V lost 4 bases and J lost 5; bases outside the gene matches: 5. Per germline, CDR1 LGHDT and CDR2 YNNKEL (reference sequence). The CDR3 loop reads CASSRDRVRETQYF. In nucleotides, the CDR3 is TGTGCCAGCAGCCGGGACAGGGTGAGGGAGACCCAGTACTTC.

This clone has a count of ten or more. The chain is built from TRBV6-1 and TRBJ2-5, with 8 positions matching TRBD2. The J segment lost 4 bases and the V segment lost 5 bases, leaving 6 bases of the junction unmatched. Germline V lookup: CDR1 MNHNS, CDR2 SASEGT. The CDR3 runs to 14 residues. CDR3 protein: CASSWTSLGETQYF. The CDR3 coding sequence is TGTGCCAGCAGTTGGACTAGCTTAGGAGAGACCCAGTACTTC.

This clone has a count of ten or more. J is TRBJ2-3 and V is TRBV6-1; D is tentatively TRBD1 or TRBD2 (5 bases each). Trimming took 7 bases from V and 1 from J, leaving 12 bases between them. The CDR3 loop spans 14 amino acids. Germline assignment: CDR1 MNHNS and CDR2 SASEGT. The CDR3 DNA sequence: TGTGCCAGCACGCCGGGACGCCGCACAGATACGCAGTATTTT. It codes for CASTPGRRTDTQYF.

This clone was seen repeatedly, ten times or more. The chain carries TRBV27 and TRBJ2-5; D is undetermined. V gave up 6 bases and J gave up 2 bases, with 7 bases separating them. The CDR3 has 12 residues. Germline CDR1 reads MNHEY; CDR2 reads SMNVEV (reference sequence). The DNA of the CDR3 is TGTGCCAGCAGGCTCCTTCAAGAGACCCAGTACTTC. Encoded protein: CASRLLQETQYF.

This clone has at least ten counts. The gene calls are TRBV20-1 and TRBJ2-3, with TRBD2 as a possible D gene (5 bases). Per germline, CDR1 DFQATT and CDR2 SNEGSKA (reference sequence). V lost 3 bases to trimming and J lost 4 bases, with 8 bases between them. The CDR3 spans 12 residues. As DNA, the CDR3 is TGCAGTGCTAGTGTGAGGGCAGATACGCAGTATTTT. This codes for CSASVRADTQYF.

This clone was counted many times. J is TRBJ1-5 and V is TRBV10-3; D remains unclear. Germline values: CDR1 ENHRY, CDR2 SYGVKD. CDR3 length: 18 residues. The V end lost 4 bases, the J end lost 6 bases, and 25 bases lay between the germline ends. CDR3 sequence (DNA): TGTGCCATCAGTGCACTCGATGTATCTATTCTTAAGGCTCAGCCCCAGCATTTT. This translates into CAISALDVSILKAQPQHF.

This clone came up a few times. A clone one base away is much larger, so this may be a read error. The chain couples TRBV10-3 to TRBJ1-2; D gene unclear. V was trimmed by 3 bases and J by 8 bases, leaving 13 bases between them. Germline V gene data show CDR1 as ENHRY and CDR2 as SYGVKD. This CDR3 spans 13 amino acids. CDR3: CAISESVAAGYTF. DNA of the CDR3: TGTGCCATCAGTGAATCGGTGGCCGCGGGCTACACCTTC.

This clone was recorded many times. The chain recombines TRBV28 with TRBJ1-5, with 7 nucleotides matching TRBD1. Germline CDR1 MDHEN, CDR2 SYDVKM. V was clipped by 7 bases and J by 4 bases; unmatched bases: 4. There are 13 residues in the CDR3. CDR3 loop: CASTVQGNQPQHF. In nucleotides, the CDR3 is TGTGCCAGCACCGTACAGGGGAATCAGCCCCAGCATTTT.